Below, 31 T cell receptor beta chains from the same sample are listed, as sequenced in a study of Graves' ophthalmopathy and Graves' hyperthyroidism. Using RNA transcripts, the TCR beta CDR3 regions were amplified. After a first-round RT-PCR with HTBI primers, a second-round multiplex PCR was run. MiXCR, run by TCRdb on the multiplex PCR reads, gives a single entry per CDR3 protein. Among about 180,000 distinct CDR3 sequences listed, about 40% were seen once. Sequenced: peripheral blood. The receptors here all came from a middle-aged woman with Graves' ophthalmopathy.

Ten or more counts support this clonotype. The chain recombines TRBV6-1 with TRBJ1-5; the D is unclear. CDR1 MNHNS and CDR2 SASEGT come from the germline V gene. The CDR3 runs 15 residues. Trimming pared 3 bases from V and 0 bases from J, leaving 9 bases between. The CDR3 coding sequence is TGTGCCAGCAGTGACAACTTTCCTAGCAATCAGCCCCAGCATTTT. Its translation is CASSDNFPSNQPQHF.

The chain is built from TRBV12-3 or TRBV12-4 and TRBJ1-5, with D unresolved. This CDR3 contains 14 residues. V lost 1 base and J 5 bases, leaving 9 bases between the germline ends. This chain's CDR3 is CASSLGSSYQPQHF. CDR3 nucleotide sequence: TGTGCCAGCAGTTTAGGGAGCTCTTATCAGCCCCAGCATTTT.

The V gene is TRBV6-2 or TRBV6-3, the J gene TRBJ2-7, with 9 bases lining up with TRBD2. The CDR3 is 15 amino acids. With 8 bases clipped from V and 2 bases from J, the junction kept 10 bases outside the gene matches. The germline CDR1 and CDR2 sequences are MNHEY and SVGEGT. CDR3 sequence: CASLGASGITYEQYF. Written as DNA, the CDR3 is TGTGCCAGCTTAGGGGCTAGCGGGATTACCTACGAGCAGTACTTC.

DNA of the CDR3: TGTGCCAGCAGTTATTTGACAGGTTGGAGAGCTGAAGCTTTCTTT. Protein product: CASSYLTGWRAEAFF. The chain carries TRBV6-8 and TRBJ1-1, with TRBD1 as a possible D gene (6 bases). CDR1 MNHGY and CDR2 SAAAGT come from the germline V gene. The CDR3 has 15 residues. Between the trimmed V and J ends, which lost 3 bases and 6 bases, there was a span of 17 bases.

At least ten counts were recorded for this clonotype. A read error may produce the germline difference seen at one junction end. The chain links TRBV29-1 to TRBJ1-1; D is perhaps TRBD1 (5 bases). CDR3 length equals 12 residues. In germline, CDR1 is SQVTM, CDR2 ANQGSEA. Here the CDR3 reads CSVGQQNTETFF. DNA for the CDR3: TGCAGCGTTGGACAGCAGAACACTGAAACTTTCTTT. Looking up the rest from reference TRBV29-1 and TRBJ1-1 gives the full variable domain: SAVISQKPSRDICQRGTSLTIQCQVDSQVTMMFWYRQQPGQSLTLIATANQGSEATYESGFVIDKFPISRPNLTFSTLTVSNMSPEDSSIYLCSVGQQNTETFFGQGTRLTVV.

The sample holds many counts of this clonotype. The rearrangement joins TRBV6-2 or TRBV6-3 to TRBJ1-2; TRBD1 matches at 7 bases. The CDR3 loop spans 15 amino acids. J gave up 2 bases and V 2 bases, and 5 bases lay outside the gene matches. Germline V gives CDR1 MNHEY, CDR2 SVGEGT. The CDR3 region is CASSYEGAQNYGYTF. DNA of the CDR3: TGTGCCAGCAGTTACGAGGGGGCACAAAACTATGGCTACACCTTC.

This clonotype was seen repeatedly, ten times or more. The V gene is TRBV20-1, the J gene TRBJ2-5; D possibly corresponds to TRBD1 (6 bases). V lost 5 bases and J 2 bases, leaving 9 bases between the germline ends. Germline CDR1 and CDR2: DFQATT and SNEGSKA (reference sequence). The CDR3 loop spans 12 amino acids. CDR3 sequence reads: CSAGTSQETQYF. DNA for the CDR3: TGCAGTGCTGGGACATCACAAGAGACCCAGTACTTC.

This clonotype has a handful of counts. The rearrangement links TRBV6-7 to TRBJ2-5, with D possibly being TRBD1 (6 bases). TRBV6-7 is an open reading frame, and its role is uncertain. CDR3 length: 14 residues. The germline V and J ends were trimmed by 2 bases and 7 bases, with 14 bases remaining between them. This CDR3 is CASSYRGKSGTQYF. The CDR3 bases are TGTGCCAGCAGTTACAGGGGGAAGAGTGGGACCCAGTACTTC.

This clonotype was seen at least ten times. The J gene is TRBJ2-7, the V gene TRBV15, with a tentative D call TRBD1 (5 bases). Trimming stripped 0 bases from V and 4 bases from J, with 16 bases between. The CDR3 totals 16 residues. Looked up from germline, CDR1 is LNHNV and CDR2 is YYDKDF (reference sequence). CDR3 sequence reads: CATSRDRSPTEYEQYF. Here the CDR3 DNA reads TGTGCCACCAGCAGAGACCGAAGCCCGACAGAATACGAGCAGTACTTC.

This clonotype occurred a few times. The chain recombines TRBV6-5 with TRBJ2-7; D may be TRBD1 (6 bases). This CDR3 contains 13 residues. CDR1 and CDR2 from the germline V gene are MNHEY and SVGAGI. Trimming cost V 0 bases and J 3 bases, with 6 bases left between them. CDR3 loop: CASSYSDSYEQYF. The CDR3 DNA reads TGTGCCAGCAGTTACTCGGACAGCTACGAGCAGTACTTC.

Many counts were recorded for this clonotype. The genes are TRBV30 and TRBJ1-1; D call uncertain. V lost 2 bases and J 4 bases, leaving 11 bases between the germline ends. Germline assignment: CDR1 GTSNPN and CDR2 SVGIG (reference sequence). The CDR3 has 13 amino acids. The CDR3: CAWSPHQSTEAFF. DNA for the CDR3: TGTGCCTGGAGTCCCCACCAATCCACTGAAGCTTTCTTT.

This chain connects TRBV12-3 or TRBV12-4 to TRBJ1-1, with 9 bases fitting TRBD1. The CDR3 spans 14 residues. V trimming: 5 bases; J trimming: 6 bases; junction bases outside the gene matches: 7. CDR3 sequence: CASSLRDRDAEAFF. The CDR3 nucleotides read TGTGCCAGCAGTCTCCGGGACAGGGACGCTGAAGCTTTCTTT.

The gene calls are TRBV10-3 and TRBJ2-7; 10 bases fit TRBD2. This CDR3 has 18 amino acids. In germline, CDR1 is ENHRY, CDR2 SYGVKD. Unmatched junction bases numbered 15, after V lost 4 bases and J lost 3 bases. The CDR3 protein is CAISGGASGSPLSYEQYF. DNA for the CDR3: TGTGCCATCAGTGGTGGGGCTAGCGGGAGCCCCCTAAGCTACGAGCAGTACTTC.

Many counts were recorded for this clonotype. The chain couples TRBV28 to TRBJ2-7; the D gene is possibly TRBD2 (6 bases). Germline V lookup: CDR1 MDHEN, CDR2 SYDVKM. V lost 7 bases and J lost 2, with 15 bases in between. CDR3 length: 14 residues. The CDR3: CASIGGTITYEQYF. The CDR3 DNA is TGTGCCAGCATCGGCGGGACCATTACCTACGAGCAGTACTTC. Variable domain in full (rest from reference TRBV28 and TRBJ2-7): DVKVTQSSRYLVKRTGEKVFLECVQDMDHENMFWYRQDPGLGLRLIYFSYDVKMKEKGDIPEGYSVSREKKERFSLILESASTNQTSMYLCASIGGTITYEQYFGPGTRLTVT.

The sample holds a few counts of this clonotype. The V gene is TRBV7-2, the J gene TRBJ2-5, with TRBD1 matching over 10 bases. The trim removed 1 base at V and 3 bases at J, leaving 5 bases unmatched. Per germline, CDR1 SGHTA and CDR2 FQGNSA. The CDR3 consists of 16 residues. The DNA for the CDR3 is TGTGCCAGCAGCTTAGATTTAGGGACAGGGGAAGAGACCCAGTACTTC. Amino acids: CASSLDLGTGEETQYF.

The V call is TRBV11-2, the J call TRBJ2-5; 7 bases fit TRBD2. V dropped 3 bases and J dropped 4; count of bases not matched to a gene: 5. Germline V gene sequence: CDR1 SGHAT, CDR2 FQNNGV. There are 14 residues in the CDR3. For the CDR3, the DNA is TGTGCCAGCAGCTTTTCAGCGGGGAGAGAGACCCAGTACTTC. Translating gives CASSFSAGRETQYF.

At least ten counts were recorded for this clonotype. J is TRBJ1-2 and V is TRBV4-2; no clear D gene. Germline V gene data show CDR1 as LGHNA and CDR2 as YNFKEQ. Trimming removed 0 bases from V and 4 bases from J, with 12 bases in between. The CDR3 covers 15 residues. The chain's CDR3 is CASSQESGPGYGYTF. The DNA of the CDR3 is TGTGCCAGCAGCCAAGAAAGCGGCCCCGGCTATGGCTACACCTTC.

This clonotype has a count of ten or more. The DNA of the CDR3 is TGTGCCAGCCACAGGGGATTTAACTATGGCTACACCTTC. This translates into CASHRGFNYGYTF. The chain couples TRBV2 to TRBJ1-2, with 7 bases lining up with TRBD1. V was clipped by 8 bases and J by 1 base; unmatched bases: 4. The CDR3 spans 13 residues. Germline CDR1 reads SNHLY; CDR2 reads FYNNEI. The whole variable domain, remainder taken from reference TRBV2 and TRBJ1-2, is EPEVTQTPSHQVTQMGQEVILRCVPISNHLYFYWYRQILGQKVEFLVSFYNNEISEKSEIFDDQFSVERPDGSNFTLKIRSTKLEDSAMYFCASHRGFNYGYTFGSGTRLTVV.

This clonotype was detected ten times or more. A clone one base away is much larger, so this may be a read error. This sequence joins TRBV28 and TRBJ2-7, with D uncertain. The CDR3 sequence is 12 residues long. Germline V lookup: CDR1 MDHEN, CDR2 SYDVKM. The CDR3 loop reads CASSRTFAERYF. In DNA form, the CDR3 reads TGTGCCAGCAGCCGAACTTTCGCCGAGCGGTACTTC.

This clonotype was seen repeatedly, ten times or more. V and J are TRBV29-1 and TRBJ1-1; TRBD1 agrees at 7 bases. The J segment lost 3 bases and the V segment lost 3 bases, leaving 4 bases of the junction unmatched. The germline V gene encodes CDR1 SQVTM and CDR2 ANQGSEA. CDR3 length: 13 residues. The CDR3 nucleotides are TGCAGCGTTGAGACAGGGACGGACACTGAAGCTTTCTTT. Its protein product is CSVETGTDTEAFF.

J is TRBJ1-1 and V is TRBV28; 9 bases line up with TRBD1. CDR1 MDHEN and CDR2 SYDVKM come from the germline V gene. The trim removed 7 bases at V and 5 bases at J, leaving 5 bases unmatched. This CDR3 region has 13 residues. The DNA for the CDR3 is TGTGCCAGCAACGCCGGGACAGGGACTGAAGCTTTCTTT. Encoded protein: CASNAGTGTEAFF.

V usage is TRBV12-3 or TRBV12-4 and J usage is TRBJ1-1; D is unclear. The V end was cut by 6 bases, the J end by 10 bases, with 15 bases between. The CDR3 covers 12 residues. This CDR3 is CASRTTRGPAFF. CDR3 coding DNA: TGTGCCAGCAGGACGACACGAGGTCCAGCTTTCTTT.

Many counts were recorded for this clonotype. This rearrangement joins TRBV6-5 to TRBJ2-7; the match to TRBD2 covers 12 bases. Losses at the gene ends were 0 bases for V and 7 bases for J; bases not matched to a gene: 4. The CDR3 is 15 amino acids. Germline CDR1 reads MNHEY; CDR2 reads SVGAGI. Written as DNA, the CDR3 is TGTGCCAGCAGTTACTCACTAGCGGGAGGTTGGGAGCAGTACTTC. This codes for CASSYSLAGGWEQYF.

The sample holds many counts of this clonotype. The CDR3 ends on some other residue instead of the conserved phenylalanine or tryptophan, so this is likely a read error. The chain joins TRBV28 to TRBJ2-5, with 9 nucleotides matching TRBD1. This CDR3 has 13 residues. The V and J ends lost 5 bases and 5 bases, in that order; junction bases with no gene match: 3. Germline values: CDR1 MDHEN, CDR2 SYDVKM. The CDR3 DNA reads as TGTGCCAGCAGTCTCGACAGGGGGGAGACCCAGTACCTC. Protein sequence: CASSLDRGETQYL.

The chain recombines TRBV6-2 or TRBV6-3 with TRBJ1-1; the match to TRBD1 covers 7 bases. Germline CDR1 and CDR2: MNHEY and SVGEGT. CDR3 length: 16 amino acids. The CDR3 coding sequence is TGTGCGGTGAAAGTGCCAGGGGGACCTAGGGGCACTGAAGCTTTCTTT. It specifies CAVKVPGGPRGTEAFF.

This clonotype was detected many times. The J gene is TRBJ1-1, the V gene TRBV10-3; 9 positions agree with TRBD1. Germline-derived CDR1 and CDR2 are ENHRY and SYGVKD. This CDR3 comprises 15 residues. With V trimmed by 2 bases and J by 4 bases, 5 bases remained unmatched. As DNA, the CDR3 is TGTGCCATCAGTGAGCCGGGACAGGGAAGCACTGAAGCTTTCTTT. Translated, it gives CAISEPGQGSTEAFF.

This clonotype has at least ten counts. The CDR3 nucleotides are TGTGCCAGCAGCTTAGGGGACGGGCCCAAAAACATTCAGTACTTC. Protein: CASSLGDGPKNIQYF. The chain combines TRBV11-1 with TRBJ2-4; D may correspond to TRBD1 or TRBD2 (5 bases each). Germline values: CDR1 SGHAT, CDR2 FQDESV (reference sequence). Trimming left V 1 base short and J 2 bases short, with 9 bases between. The CDR3 consists of 15 residues.

The chain is built from TRBV20-1 and TRBJ1-1; D is unresolved. Germline CDR1 reads DFQATT; CDR2 reads SNEGSKA (reference sequence). The CDR3 runs to 12 residues. Trimming cost V 3 bases and J 3 bases, with 8 bases left between them. The CDR3 sequence: CSARPGHTEAFF. DNA for the CDR3: TGCAGTGCTAGGCCAGGACACACTGAAGCTTTCTTT.

This clonotype was observed at least ten times. The chain carries TRBV6-1 and TRBJ1-5; the D is unclear. Germline CDR1 MNHNS, CDR2 SASEGT. The CDR3 spans 13 residues. Trimming left V 0 bases short and J 6 bases short, with 6 bases between. As DNA, the CDR3 is TGTGCCAGCAGTGAAGCGGGCGGTCAGCCCCAGCATTTT. Translating it yields CASSEAGGQPQHF.

On this clonotype: This CDR3 is missing its conserved last phenylalanine or tryptophan, likely due to a read error. This rearrangement joins TRBV30 to TRBJ2-5; 10 bases map to TRBD2. Germline CDR1 and CDR2: GTSNPN and SVGIG (reference sequence). There are 17 residues in the CDR3. Trimming cost V 2 bases and J 1 base; bases outside gene matches: 10. Here the CDR3 DNA reads TGTGCCTGGAGTATCCGCGGACTAGCGGAGGGCCAAGAGACCCAGTACCTC. It specifies CAWSIRGLAEGQETQYL.

V is TRBV11-2 and J is TRBJ2-5, with D possibly being TRBD1 or TRBD2 (5 bases each). V lost 1 base, J lost 0 bases, and 18 bases lay in between. The CDR3 runs 18 residues. Germline values: CDR1 SGHAT, CDR2 FQNNGV. The CDR3 loop is CASSLVGYGGGDQETQYF. CDR3 in DNA: TGTGCCAGCAGCTTAGTTGGGTATGGGGGTGGGGACCAAGAGACCCAGTACTTC. Using reference TRBV11-2 and TRBJ2-5 for the parts outside the CDR3, the full variable domain is EAGVAQSPRYKIIEKRQSVAFWCNPISGHATLYWYQQILGQGPKLLIQFQNNGVVDDSQLPKDRFSAERLKGVDSTLKIQPAKLEDSAVYLCASSLVGYGGGDQETQYFGPGTRLLVL.